The entry below gives a single T cell receptor beta chain sequence along with its context. The record originates from a study of blood T cell repertoires in COVID-19. Whole-study context: Donors in the United States, Italy and Spain gave samples during acute or convalescent COVID-19. Sample material is recorded as cDNA or gDNA derived from T cells, B-cell-depleted T cells, or PBMCs.

Those enrolled in Seattle joined during active infection and were followed longitudinally afterward. V shed 4 bases and J 3 bases; nucleotides not matched to a gene: 3. The V gene's germline CDR1 is SGHRS and CDR2 YFSETQ. The length of the CDR3 is 15 residues. Authors' data handling: Reference gene primer amplification gave estimated nucleated cell counts. Libraries were prepared by immunoSEQ multiplex PCR; TCRdb keeps only in-frame clonotypes and omits some of them. V and J calls and clone size are those listed in that table; D and trimming were worked out from the DNA. The sample holds around 100,000 clones, roughly 70% seen once.

The chain carries TRBV5-1 and TRBJ1-4; 10 nucleotides line up with TRBD1. This TCR derives from a man between 65 and 85 years old with COVID-19, enrolled during active disease. The specimen sequenced was peripheral blood. CDR3 DNA sequence: TGCGCCAGCAGCGCCGGACAGGGGGCTAATGAAAAACTGTTTTTT. As protein: CASSAGQGANEKLFF.